This T cell receptor beta chain was found in a study of blood T cell repertoires in COVID-19. Overall study: Sites across the United States, Italy and Spain contributed samples from acute and convalescent COVID-19. Sample material is recorded as cDNA or gDNA derived from T cells, B-cell-depleted T cells, or PBMCs.

In the original analysis: Estimation of nucleated cell counts relied on the amplification of reference gene primers. Method: immunoSEQ multiplex PCR; TCRdb's copy keeps in-frame clones and lacks some. From that table come the V and J calls and clone size; the DNA was used to work out D and trimming. The repertoire holds 110,000 to 150,000 clones, with roughly 86% as singletons. Trimming removed 0 bases from V and 5 bases from J, with 20 bases in between. Per germline, CDR1 MNHEY and CDR2 SVGEGT. This CDR3 has 18 amino acids. This receptor was identified in a man in his 70s with acute or convalescent COVID-19. Sample: peripheral blood. The V gene is TRBV6-2 or TRBV6-3, the J gene TRBJ2-1; D is possibly TRBD2 (6 bases). The CDR3 spells CASSYSIGSRGENNEQFF. The CDR3 DNA reads as TGTGCCAGCAGTTACTCGATAGGCTCGCGGGGAGAAAACAATGAGCAGTTCTTC.